This is a list of T cell receptor beta chains from one sample in a study of T cells after yellow fever vaccination. MiXCR was run by TCRdb on the 5' RACE reads, yielding one entry per CDR3 protein. Found here are about 260,000 distinct CDR3 sequences, around 13% of them singletons; the top ten hold roughly 0.5%. Sequencing was performed on CD4+ T cells sorted from PBMCs, taken 45 days after the yellow fever booster vaccination. The receptor set was obtained from a man aged 25-45 years who received the YFV17D yellow fever vaccine. CDR3s include the opening cysteine and the closing phenylalanine or tryptophan. D genes are given only for firm matches. Some rows have no size entry. The others give once, few or many, or a class for an expanded clone.

CDR3 DNA | CDR3 protein | clone size | D gene | J gene | V gene
TGTGCCAGCAGTAGGGGGCCCCGAGGGTACGAGCAGTACTTC | CASSRGPRGYEQYF | few | TRBD1 | TRBJ2-7 | TRBV28
TGCAGTGCTAGACTACAGCGGGCGGGGGTCAATGAGCAGTTCTTC | CSARLQRAGVNEQFF | few | TRBD2 | TRBJ2-1 | TRBV20-1
TGCGCCAGCAGCTGGACGTTTGCCTCGGATACGCAGTATTTT | CASSWTFASDTQYF | few | NA | TRBJ2-3 | TRBV5-1
TGCAGTGCCCCGGATAAATCCTATGGCTACACCTTC | CSAPDKSYGYTF | few | NA | TRBJ1-2 | TRBV20-1
TGCAGTGCTCGGACTAGCGGGACCTCCTACGAGCAGTACTTC | CSARTSGTSYEQYF | few | TRBD2 | TRBJ2-7 | TRBV20-1
TGTGCCACCAGCAGAGATCCGGAACAGTACTACGAGCAGTACTTC | CATSRDPEQYYEQYF | NA | NA | TRBJ2-7 | TRBV15
TGTGCCAGCAGCCCAGGGACAGGGTCGAACACTGAAGCTTTCTTT | CASSPGTGSNTEAFF | few | TRBD1 | TRBJ1-1 | TRBV7-3
TGCGCCAGCAGCCCCCAAACCTACGAGCAGTACTTC | CASSPQTYEQYF | few | NA | TRBJ2-7 | TRBV5-1
TGCGCCAGCAGGCCAAGCACAGATACGCAGTATTTT | CASRPSTDTQYF | NA | NA | TRBJ2-3 | TRBV5-1
TGTGCCAGCAGCTTTCGACAGGGTGCTCAGCCCCAGCATTTT | CASSFRQGAQPQHF | NA | TRBD1 | TRBJ1-5 | TRBV5-5
TGTGCCAGCAGCAGGCCACCCGGGACAGTTAGGGATACGCAGTATTTT | CASSRPPGTVRDTQYF | NA | TRBD1 | TRBJ2-3 | TRBV7-8
TGTGCCAGCTCACGTACCAGTAGTCAGCCCCAGCATTTT | CASSRTSSQPQHF | NA | NA | TRBJ1-5 | TRBV18
TGTGCCAGTAGTATAAGGAAAGGCAGTCTTAGCAATCAGCCCCAGCATTTT | CASSIRKGSLSNQPQHF | NA | NA | TRBJ1-5 | TRBV19
TGTGCCAGCAGCCAAGTCGAACAGGGGGCTTACGAGCAGTACTTC | CASSQVEQGAYEQYF | few | TRBD1 | TRBJ2-7 | TRBV3-1
TGTGCCAGCAGCCGGGGACATAGAGCAGATACGCAGTATTTT | CASSRGHRADTQYF | few | NA | TRBJ2-3 | TRBV11-3
TGCAGCGTCACGAGGAGGGTCTCCGACTATGGCTACACCTTC | CSVTRRVSDYGYTF | NA | NA | TRBJ1-2 | TRBV29-1